The clone carrying this T cell receptor (beta chain) was detected a few times. CDR1 is LNHDA, CDR2 SQIVND, per germline (reference sequence). This CDR3 has 16 residues. V was shortened by 10 bases and J by 0 bases, with 16 bases between the two germline ends. The data were taken from a study of T cell changes during pregnancy in multiple sclerosis. The protocol was immunoSEQ multiplex PCR, while the TCRdb copy is restricted to in-frame clones and leaves out a portion. The profile shows about 28,000 clones, around 89% of them singletons. This clonotype was sampled from a female donor in good health, enrolled as a control in a pregnancy study. This chain uses TRBV19 with TRBJ1-6, with D possibly being TRBD1 (5 bases). The sequenced sample was CD4+ T cells from peripheral blood mononuclear cells, obtained in the first trimester of pregnancy. DNA of the CDR3: TGTGCCACTCAACGTAGGGGCAGCTCCTATAATTCACCCCTCCACTTT. Translating it yields CATQRRGSSYNSPLHF.